These 5 T cell receptor beta chains came from one sample sequenced in a study of regulatory T cells in long-lasting Graves disease listed by TCRdb under 2021. To prepare the library, multiplex PCR was applied. TCRdb records Illumina HiSeq 4000 as the sequencer. TCR beta libraries were built with iRepertoire HTBI primers and Arm-PCR amplification of CDR3 regions. TCRdb reworked the public reads: Q25 trimming with fastp, MiXCR clone assembly, productive beta chains retained. All rows with the same CDR3 protein become a single entry with the most common DNA and genes. The sample profile shows about 290,000 distinct CDR3 sequences; approximately 20% of them were found once. The ten largest clones add up to roughly three fifths of the sample. The sample's time point label, decoded: persistent/refractory GD, antithyroid drugs over 5 years with positive TRAb. RNA was extracted from PBMCs in TRIzol for both TCR sequencing and RNA sequencing.

The sample consisted of peripheral blood mononuclear cells (PBMCs), taken when the disease was refractory, from a patient treated with antithyroid drugs. These receptors originate from a female donor with Graves disease.

This clonotype was counted once. The CDR3 region has the DNA TGTGCCAACACCGAAACAGGGATCAATGGCTACACCTTC. Translation gives CANTETGINGYTF. This chain connects TRBV6-2 or TRBV6-3 to TRBJ1-2; tentatively, D is TRBD1 (6 bases). CDR1 is MNHEY, CDR2 SVGEGT, per germline. The length of the CDR3 is 13 residues. V was shortened by 10 bases and J by 6 bases, with 18 bases between the two germline ends.

This clonotype was seen a few times. The genes are TRBV4-1 and TRBJ1-2; a possible D gene is TRBD1 (6 bases). Germline CDR1 MGHRA, CDR2 YSYEKL. Trimming stripped 1 base from V and 8 bases from J, with 17 bases between. There are 15 residues in the CDR3. The CDR3 DNA reads as TGCGCCAGCAGCCAAGGGGCCCGGGGGCGCAGCGGCTACACCTTC. It translates to CASSQGARGRSGYTF.

This clonotype was seen ten or more times. V usage is TRBV28 and J usage is TRBJ1-1, with no clear D. CDR3 length: 14 residues. The V end lost 4 bases, the J end lost 1 base, and 10 bases lay between the germline ends. Germline CDR1 MDHEN, CDR2 SYDVKM. This CDR3 reads CASSSPNPNTEAFF. The DNA for the CDR3 is TGTGCCAGCAGTTCACCTAATCCGAACACTGAAGCTTTCTTT.

This chain uses TRBV10-3 with TRBJ2-7; TRBD1 aligns across 11 bases. Germline V gene lookup returns CDR1 ENHRY and CDR2 SYGVKD. Trimming cost V 3 bases and J 7 bases; bases outside gene matches: 8. The CDR3 spans 15 residues. The CDR3 coding sequence is TGTGCCATCAGTGACCAACGGGACAGGGGGGATGAGCAGTACTTC. It specifies CAISDQRDRGDEQYF.

This clonotype was counted between two and nine times. One end of the junction is discordant with germline, which a read error may explain. The chain links TRBV24-1 to TRBJ2-5, with a tentative D call TRBD2 (6 bases). CDR1 is KGHDR, CDR2 SFDVKD, per germline. This CDR3 comprises 17 residues. CDR3 in amino acids: CATSDSVPPSDQETQYF. DNA of the CDR3: TGTGCCACCAGCGATTCGGTCCCCCCTAGCGACCAAGAGACCCAGTACTTC.